A single sample is the source of the 4 T cell receptor beta chains below, sequenced in a study of cytomegalovirus exposure and HLA in healthy donors (dated by TCRdb to about 2017). The library came from the immunoSEQ multiplex PCR assay. For the multiplex PCR, a mixture combining 60 forward primers for TCR Vbeta segments and 13 reverse primers for TCR Jbeta segments was used. TCRdb re-hosts the immuneACCESS table, in-frame sequences only. Its copies lack some clones; in the studies checked, an unresolved V gene accounts for under half of them, and the cause for the rest is not known. The sample profile shows about 180,000 clones; around three quarters of them were found once. The ten biggest clones cover around 0.74% of the sample. Material for sequencing was PBMCs. These receptors came from a woman between 40 and 50 years old in good health and CMV-seronegative.

The chain couples TRBV7-6 to TRBJ1-5; tentative D call: TRBD1 (5 bases). With 5 bases removed from V and 0 bases from J, the gap between germline ends came to 8 bases. The CDR3 spans 14 residues. CDR1 and CDR2 (germline): SGHVS, FNYEAQ. The CDR3 spells CASSPGGSNQPQHF. Here the CDR3 DNA reads TGTGCCAGCAGCCCGGGGGGTAGCAATCAGCCCCAGCATTTT. Drawing the rest from reference TRBV7-6 and TRBJ1-5, the complete variable domain is GAGVSQSPRYKVTKRGQDVALRCDPISGHVSLYWYRQALGQGPEFLTYFNYEAQQDKSGLPNDRFSAERPEGSISTLTIQRTEQRDSAMYRCASSPGGSNQPQHFGDGTRLSIL.

The chain uses TRBV14 and TRBJ1-1; D possibly corresponds to TRBD1 (6 bases). CDR1 is SGHDN and CDR2 is FVKESK in the germline V gene. V shed 1 base and J shed 10 bases, with 13 bases lying between them. The CDR3 runs to 13 residues. This CDR3 reads CASSQARGGGAFF. The CDR3 DNA reads TGTGCCAGCAGCCAAGCCAGGGGCGGCGGAGCTTTCTTT.

Remarks on this clone: The junction does not match germline at one end; this may be a read error. This sample includes further DNA sequences coding for the same CDR3. This chain uses TRBV4-2 with TRBJ1-1; weak D call: TRBD1 (5 bases). The CDR3 covers 15 residues. Germline CDR1 is LGHNA and CDR2 is YNFKEQ. CDR3 bases: TGTGCCAGCAGCCAAGAGGGGGGTCCCAGCACTGAAGCCTTCTTT. It codes for CASSQEGGPSTEAFF.

The chain links TRBV16 to TRBJ1-1, with TRBD1 matching 8 bases. The junction had 2 bases not matched to a gene; V was cut back by 4 bases and J by 1 base. The CDR3 contains 14 residues. The V gene's germline CDR1 is KGHSY and CDR2 FQNENV. CDR3 sequence (DNA): TGTGCCAGCAGCCCGGACAGGGCGAACACTGAAGCTTTCTTT. It yields the protein CASSPDRANTEAFF.